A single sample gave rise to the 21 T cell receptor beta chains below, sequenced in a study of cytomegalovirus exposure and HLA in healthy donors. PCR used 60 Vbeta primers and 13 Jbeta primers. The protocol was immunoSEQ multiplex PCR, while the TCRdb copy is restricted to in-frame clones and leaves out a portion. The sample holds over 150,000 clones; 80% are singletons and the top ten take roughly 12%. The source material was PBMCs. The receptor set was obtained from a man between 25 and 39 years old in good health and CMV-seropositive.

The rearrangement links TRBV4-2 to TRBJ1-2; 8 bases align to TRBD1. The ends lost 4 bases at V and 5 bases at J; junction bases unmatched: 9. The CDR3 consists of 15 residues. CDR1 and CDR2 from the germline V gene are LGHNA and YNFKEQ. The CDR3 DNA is TGTGCCAGCAGCCCAGACGACGGGACAGGATATGGCTACACCTTC. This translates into CASSPDDGTGYGYTF.

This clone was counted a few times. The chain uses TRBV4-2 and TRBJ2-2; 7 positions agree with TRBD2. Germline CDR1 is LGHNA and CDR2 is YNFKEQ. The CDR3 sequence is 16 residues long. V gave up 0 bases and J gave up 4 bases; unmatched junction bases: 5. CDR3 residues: CASSQDGGESTGELFF. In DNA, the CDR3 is TGTGCCAGCAGCCAAGATGGGGGGGAAAGCACCGGGGAGCTGTTTTTT.

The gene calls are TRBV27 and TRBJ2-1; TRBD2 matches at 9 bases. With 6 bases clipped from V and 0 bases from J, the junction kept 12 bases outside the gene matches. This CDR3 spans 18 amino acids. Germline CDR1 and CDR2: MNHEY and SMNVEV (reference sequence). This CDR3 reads CASSSSGTSLISYNEQFF. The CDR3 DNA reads TGTGCCAGCAGCTCATCCGGGACTAGCCTAATCTCCTACAATGAGCAGTTCTTC.

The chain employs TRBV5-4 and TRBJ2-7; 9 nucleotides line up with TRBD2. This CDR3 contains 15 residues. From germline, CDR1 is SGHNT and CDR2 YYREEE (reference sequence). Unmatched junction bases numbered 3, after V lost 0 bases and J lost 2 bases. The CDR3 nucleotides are TGTGCCAGCAGCTTGGGGACTAGCGCAACCTACGAGCAGTACTTC. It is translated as CASSLGTSATYEQYF. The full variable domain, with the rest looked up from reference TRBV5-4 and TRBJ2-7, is ETGVTQSPTHLIKTRGQQVTLRCSSQSGHNTVSWYQQALGQGPQFIFQYYREEENGRGNFPPRFSGLQFPNYSSELNVNALELDDSALYLCASSLGTSATYEQYFGPGTRLTVT.

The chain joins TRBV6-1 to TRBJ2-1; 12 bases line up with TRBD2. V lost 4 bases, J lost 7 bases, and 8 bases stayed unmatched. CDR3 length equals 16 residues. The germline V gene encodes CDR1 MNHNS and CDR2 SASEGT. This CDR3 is CASSGLAGVRVNEQFF. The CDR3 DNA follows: TGTGCCAGCAGTGGACTAGCGGGAGTAAGGGTGAATGAGCAGTTCTTC.

DNA of the CDR3: TGTGCCTGGAGTGTACCAGGGACTAGCGGGGGGCTTAGGCAGTTCTTC. Protein product: CAWSVPGTSGGLRQFF. The chain has TRBV30 and TRBJ2-1; 15 positions agree with TRBD2. The CDR3 is 16 amino acids. Trimming at V came to 0 bases and at J to 12 bases, leaving 9 bases not matched to a gene. The germline V gene encodes CDR1 GTSNPN and CDR2 SVGIG (reference sequence). The full variable domain, completed using reference TRBV30 and TRBJ2-1, is SQTIHQWPATLVQPVGSPLSLECTVEGTSNPNLYWYRQAAGRGLQLLFYSVGIGQISSEVPQNLSASRPQDRQFILSSKKLLLSDSGFYLCAWSVPGTSGGLRQFFGPGTRLTVL.

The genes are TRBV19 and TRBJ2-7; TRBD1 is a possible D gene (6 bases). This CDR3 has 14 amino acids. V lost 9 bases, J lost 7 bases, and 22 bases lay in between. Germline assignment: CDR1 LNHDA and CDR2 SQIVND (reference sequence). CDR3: CASHAGTPMGEQYF. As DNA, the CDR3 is TGTGCCAGCCATGCCGGGACACCAATGGGGGAGCAGTACTTC.

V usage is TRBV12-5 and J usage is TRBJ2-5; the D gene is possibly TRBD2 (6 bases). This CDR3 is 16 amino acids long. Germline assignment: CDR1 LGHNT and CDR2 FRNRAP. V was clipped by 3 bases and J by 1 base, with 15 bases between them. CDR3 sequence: CASGFGPGDTQETQYF. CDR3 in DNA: TGTGCTAGTGGTTTCGGCCCGGGGGATACCCAAGAGACCCAGTACTTC. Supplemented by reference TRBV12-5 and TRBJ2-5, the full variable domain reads DARVTQTPRHKVTEMGQEVTMRCQPILGHNTVFWYRQTMMQGLELLAYFRNRAPLDDSGMPKDRFSAEMPDATLATLKIQPSEPRDSAVYFCASGFGPGDTQETQYFGPGTRLLVL.

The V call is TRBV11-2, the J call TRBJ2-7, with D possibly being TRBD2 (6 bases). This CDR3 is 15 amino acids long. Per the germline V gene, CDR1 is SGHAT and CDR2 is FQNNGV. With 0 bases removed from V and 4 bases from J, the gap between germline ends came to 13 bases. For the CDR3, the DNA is TGTGCCAGCAGCTTAGAATGGGGGGTCCAGTACGAGCAGTACTTC. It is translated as CASSLEWGVQYEQYF.

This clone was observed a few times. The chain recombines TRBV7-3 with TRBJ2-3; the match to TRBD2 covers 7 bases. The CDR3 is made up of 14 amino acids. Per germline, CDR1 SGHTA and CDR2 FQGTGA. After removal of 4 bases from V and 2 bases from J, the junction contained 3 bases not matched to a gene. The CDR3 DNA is TGTGCCAGCAGCTCCGGGACTAACACAGATACGCAGTATTTT. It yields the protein CASSSGTNTDTQYF.

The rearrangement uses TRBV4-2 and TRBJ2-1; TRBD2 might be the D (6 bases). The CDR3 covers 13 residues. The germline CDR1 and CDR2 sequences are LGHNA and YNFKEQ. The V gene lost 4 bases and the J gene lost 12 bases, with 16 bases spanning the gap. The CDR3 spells CASSPLGQAGQFF. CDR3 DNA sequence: TGTGCCAGCAGCCCCCTCGGACAAGCGGGGCAGTTCTTC.

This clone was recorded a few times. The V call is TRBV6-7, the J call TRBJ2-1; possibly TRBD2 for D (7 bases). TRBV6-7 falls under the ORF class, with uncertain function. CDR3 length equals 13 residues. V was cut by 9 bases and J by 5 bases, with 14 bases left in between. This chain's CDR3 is CARGGRTDNEQFF. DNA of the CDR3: TGTGCCAGGGGAGGGAGGACAGACAATGAGCAGTTCTTC.

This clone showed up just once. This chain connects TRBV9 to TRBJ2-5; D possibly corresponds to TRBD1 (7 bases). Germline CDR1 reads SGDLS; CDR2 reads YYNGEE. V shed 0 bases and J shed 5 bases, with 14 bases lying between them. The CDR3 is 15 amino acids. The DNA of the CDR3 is TGTGCCAGCAGCGTAGACCCAGGGGGGATGGAGACCCAGTACTTC. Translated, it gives CASSVDPGGMETQYF.

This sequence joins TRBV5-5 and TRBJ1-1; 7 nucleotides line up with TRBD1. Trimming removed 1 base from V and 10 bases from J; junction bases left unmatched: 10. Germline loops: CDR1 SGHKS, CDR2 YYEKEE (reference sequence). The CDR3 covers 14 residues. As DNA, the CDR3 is TGTGCCAGCAGCTTGAGTGACAGGGCGCCTAGAGCTTTCTTT. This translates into CASSLSDRAPRAFF.

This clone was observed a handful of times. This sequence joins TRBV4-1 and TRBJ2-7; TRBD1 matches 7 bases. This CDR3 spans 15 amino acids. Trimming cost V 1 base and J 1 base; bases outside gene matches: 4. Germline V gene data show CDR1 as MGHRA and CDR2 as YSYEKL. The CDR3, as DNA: TGCGCCAGCAGCCAAGGATGGGACAGATCCTACGAGCAGTACTTC. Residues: CASSQGWDRSYEQYF.

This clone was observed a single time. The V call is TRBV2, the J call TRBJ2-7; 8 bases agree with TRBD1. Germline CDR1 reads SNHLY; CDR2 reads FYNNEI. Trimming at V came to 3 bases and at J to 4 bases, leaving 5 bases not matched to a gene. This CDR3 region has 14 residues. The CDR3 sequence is CASSDDRGNYEQYF. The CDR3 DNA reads TGTGCCAGCAGTGATGACAGGGGAAATTACGAGCAGTACTTC.

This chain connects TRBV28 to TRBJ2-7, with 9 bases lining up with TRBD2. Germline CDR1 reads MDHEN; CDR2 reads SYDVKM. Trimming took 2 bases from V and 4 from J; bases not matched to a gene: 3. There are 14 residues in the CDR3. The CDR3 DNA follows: TGTGCCAGCAGTTTAAGCGGGAGGATGTACGAGCAGTACTTC. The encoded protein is CASSLSGRMYEQYF.

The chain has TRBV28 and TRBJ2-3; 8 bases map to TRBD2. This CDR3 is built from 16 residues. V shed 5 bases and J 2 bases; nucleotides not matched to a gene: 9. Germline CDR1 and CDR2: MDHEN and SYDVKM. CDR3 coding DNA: TGTGCCAGCAGTCGCCCCCTAGCGGGTAACACAGATACGCAGTATTTT. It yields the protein CASSRPLAGNTDTQYF.

The CDR3 here is CASSPGTGGFQPQHF. As DNA, the CDR3 is TGTGCCAGCAGTCCGGGGACAGGGGGATTCCAGCCCCAGCATTTT. The chain carries TRBV27 and TRBJ1-5; 11 bases map to TRBD1. Germline V gives CDR1 MNHEY, CDR2 SMNVEV (reference sequence). V shed 5 bases and J 7 bases; nucleotides not matched to a gene: 7. CDR3 length: 15 residues.

The DNA of the CDR3 is TGTGCCAGCACCTTCGGGGGGTACAATGAGCAGTTCTTC. As protein: CASTFGGYNEQFF. The rearrangement links TRBV5-6 to TRBJ2-1; 7 nucleotides line up with TRBD2. CDR1 is SGHDT and CDR2 is YYEEEE in the germline V gene. J lost 4 bases, V lost 6 bases, and 4 bases had no gene match. CDR3 length: 13 residues.

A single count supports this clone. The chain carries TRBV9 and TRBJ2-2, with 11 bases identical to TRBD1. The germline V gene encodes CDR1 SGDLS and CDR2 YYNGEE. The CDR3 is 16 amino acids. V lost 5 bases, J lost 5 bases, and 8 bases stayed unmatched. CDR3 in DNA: TGTGCCAGCAGTAACACGGACAGGGGGCGTACCGGGGAGCTGTTTTTT. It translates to CASSNTDRGRTGELFF.